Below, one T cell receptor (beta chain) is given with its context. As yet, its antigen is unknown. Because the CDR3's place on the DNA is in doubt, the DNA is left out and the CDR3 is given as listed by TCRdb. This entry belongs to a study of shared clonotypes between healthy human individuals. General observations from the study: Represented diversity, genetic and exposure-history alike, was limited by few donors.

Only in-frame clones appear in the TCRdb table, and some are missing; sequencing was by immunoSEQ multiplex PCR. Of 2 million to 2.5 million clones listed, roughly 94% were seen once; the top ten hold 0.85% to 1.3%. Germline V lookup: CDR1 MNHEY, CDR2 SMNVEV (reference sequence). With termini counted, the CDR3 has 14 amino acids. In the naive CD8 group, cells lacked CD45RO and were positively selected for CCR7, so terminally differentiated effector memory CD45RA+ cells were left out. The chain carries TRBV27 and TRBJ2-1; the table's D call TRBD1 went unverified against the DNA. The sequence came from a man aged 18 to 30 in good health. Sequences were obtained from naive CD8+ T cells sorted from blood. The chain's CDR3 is CASSSSTGWYEQFF.